This TCR beta chain was captured in a study of T-cell memory formation after mild COVID-19 (dated by TCRdb to the early 2020s). In terms of the full investigation: TCR sequence clusters from the two donors were largely donor specific. T-cell clones expanding and contracting after mild COVID-19 in a couple of donors were tracked by longitudinal TCRalpha and TCRbeta repertoire sequencing. The cohort was made up of two young adult volunteers, one female and one male, who were previously healthy. Study-level results and caveats: The study included only a couple of mild cases, and larger cohorts that include severe cases with pre-infection samples were judged to be necessary. SARS-CoV-2 specificity was not confirmed for the second-wave clones peaking on day 37. Some responding clones were detected in pre-infection memory, suggesting pre-existing cross-reactive memory T cells joined the SARS-CoV-2 response. Balanced CD4/CD8 phenotypes were observed for clones contracting from day 15 to 85, whereas a bias towards CD4+ was observed for a second wave of clones expanding from day 15 to 37. Contracting CD4+ clones were found mainly in CM and EM memory subsets, while CD8+ clones were enriched in EMRA.

For sequencing, an Illumina NovaSeq 6000 was employed. cDNA libraries for TCRalpha and TCRbeta were prepared by 5'RACE using constant-segment primers, with sample barcodes and unique molecular identifiers added. Trizol reagent was used to extract RNA from every sample. Library amplification was performed in two PCR steps, and a second sample barcode and Illumina TruSeq adapters were introduced in the second step. The libraries were sequenced on an Illumina NovaSeq using 2 x 150 bp paired-end reads. From the authors' description of their analysis: The reads were demultiplexed and collapsed into UMI-guided consensus sequences using migec v1.2.7. Using mixcr v2.1.11, UMI consensuses were aligned to TRA and TRB V and J templates and then assembled into clonotypes. A clonotype was counted as expanded or contracted only when both edgeR and NoisET called the clonotype significant, with the noise models trained on biological replicates. For edgeR calls, the thresholds were a false discovery rate-adjusted p below 0.01 and a log2 fold-change of 1. PCA with hierarchical clustering of max-normalized trajectories of the 1000 most abundant clonotypes was used as exploratory dynamics analysis. Separately sequenced CD4+ and CD8+ repertoires were used to assign a CD4 or CD8 phenotype to each responding clone. Using fastp at Q25 and MiXCR, TCRdb reprocessed the public reads and kept productive beta chains. Rows matching on CDR3 protein sequence are summarized as one entry with the most common DNA and genes. TCRdb assigned the V and J calls; the authors' analysis was not used. The sample data list about 57,000 distinct CDR3 sequences, and approximately 12% of these were observed just once. Together, the top ten hold 24% of the sample.

Ficoll-Paque density gradient centrifugation was the method used to isolate PBMCs. V and J are truncated by 1 base and 0 bases respectively, leaving an intervening sequence of 10 bases. Reading from cysteine to phenylalanine, the CDR3 counts 16 amino acids. Of the read, only the CDR3 DNA is kept; its 48 bases are in frame from base 1. From a lookup of the germline V gene (reference sequence), CDR1 and CDR2 are LGHDT and YNNKEL. In this sample, this clonotype turned up a few times. The specificity of this receptor is unknown. The sample holds no much larger clone one base away, and base qualities are not on file.

Specimen: PBMCs or a T cell subset sorted from them (not recorded which). The chain joins TRBV3-1 to TRBJ2-4; the D gene cannot be resolved beyond TRBD1 or TRBD2, each matching 5 bases. The TCR sequence derives from a man aged 18 to 29 who had mild COVID-19 (a few samples of this study predate the infection). The sample titles of this study are shuffled in the database, so cell type and time point are left out; the donor was told from shared clones. The CDR3 corresponds to CASSQVTGLAKNIQYF. The DNA sequence reads TGTGCCAGCAGCCAAGTGACGGGGCTAGCCAAAAACATTCAGTACTTC.